The 27 T cell receptor beta chains reported below all come from one sample, sequenced in a study of early T cells in non-severe SARS-CoV-2 infection. TCRdb re-analysed the 5' RACE reads in MiXCR, keeping a single row per CDR3 protein. The table records 37,000 or so distinct CDR3 sequences, 5.8% of them present only once. The material sequenced was whole blood. Source of these receptors: an adult who was a healthcare worker with PCR-confirmed SARS-CoV-2 infection or an uninfected control (not recorded which).

This clonotype has a count of ten or more. The chain is built from TRBV7-8 and TRBJ2-1; 13 nucleotides agree with TRBD2. Losses at the gene ends were 4 bases for V and 12 bases for J; bases not matched to a gene: 3. The CDR3 spans 13 residues. Germline V gene lookup returns CDR1 SGHVS and CDR2 FQNEAQ. CDR3 in amino acids: CASSSGLAGVQFF. As DNA, the CDR3 is TGTGCCAGCAGCTCCGGACTAGCGGGAGTGCAGTTCTTC.

This clonotype was observed at least ten times. The V gene is TRBV6-4, the J gene TRBJ2-1, with a weak D call TRBD1 (6 bases). The ends were cut back, 5 bases at V and 10 bases at J, with 15 bases in the middle. The CDR3 is 13 residues long. CDR1 is MRHNA, CDR2 SNTAGT, per germline. The CDR3 DNA is TGTGCCAGCAGTAAAACAGGGAGCGGCGAGCAGTTCTTC. Protein product: CASSKTGSGEQFF.

This clonotype was seen ten or more times. The chain is built from TRBV20-1 and TRBJ2-5; 7 bases are shared with TRBD1. The CDR3 spans 13 residues. Trimming cost V 6 bases and J 1 base; bases outside gene matches: 5. The germline V gene has CDR1 DFQATT and CDR2 SNEGSKA (reference sequence). CDR3 protein: CSASRGTQETQYF. CDR3 in DNA: TGCAGTGCGTCCAGGGGGACCCAAGAGACCCAGTACTTC.

This clonotype has a count of ten or more. The V and J genes are TRBV12-3 or TRBV12-4 and TRBJ2-2, with D unclear. V was cut by 6 bases and J by 2 bases, with 10 bases left in between. The CDR3 has 14 amino acids. This CDR3 reads CASRIQENTGELFF. The CDR3 DNA follows: TGTGCCAGCAGAATACAAGAAAACACCGGGGAGCTGTTTTTT.

This clonotype was detected ten times or more. CDR3 sequence: CASSLEGREGNYGYTF. Written as DNA, the CDR3 is TGTGCCAGCAGCTTAGAAGGGCGAGAAGGGAACTATGGCTACACCTTC. V is TRBV11-3 and J is TRBJ1-2; D remains ambiguous. CDR3 length: 16 residues. Trimming removed 0 bases at V and 2 bases at J, with 13 bases between. Germline assignment: CDR1 SGHNT and CDR2 YENEEA.

This clonotype has a count of ten or more. This chain uses TRBV7-3 with TRBJ2-5; 8 positions match TRBD2. CDR3 size: 15 residues. The germline V gene encodes CDR1 SGHTA and CDR2 FQGTGA. V trimming: 2 bases; J trimming: 5 bases; junction bases outside the gene matches: 7. CDR3 DNA sequence: TGTGCCAGCAGCTTAGTAGCGGGGTCCGGGGAGACCCAGTACTTC. This translates into CASSLVAGSGETQYF.

This clonotype was seen more than once but under ten times. This chain uses TRBV6-2 or TRBV6-3 with TRBJ2-2; 11 nucleotides match TRBD1. The CDR3 has 16 residues. V shed 5 bases, J shed 4 bases, and the junction held 6 bases outside the gene matches. The germline V gene encodes CDR1 MNHEY and CDR2 SVGEGT. In nucleotides, the CDR3 is TGTGCCAGCAGTACAGGACAGGGGGCTTCCACCGGGGAGCTGTTTTTT. This gives the protein CASSTGQGASTGELFF.

This clonotype was seen many times. The chain uses TRBV19 and TRBJ1-2; 7 nucleotides line up with TRBD1. CDR1 and CDR2 from the germline V gene are LNHDA and SQIVND (reference sequence). The length of the CDR3 is 16 residues. V shed 4 bases and J 4 bases; nucleotides not matched to a gene: 12. In DNA form, the CDR3 reads TGTGCCAGTAGTAAGGAGGGGGCAGAGAGGTTCTATGGCTACACCTTC. The encoded protein is CASSKEGAERFYGYTF.

This clonotype was seen repeatedly, ten times or more. The chain joins TRBV28 to TRBJ2-3; 12 nucleotides align to TRBD2. J gave up 6 bases and V 6 bases, and 7 bases lay outside the gene matches. Germline V gene data show CDR1 as MDHEN and CDR2 as SYDVKM. The length of the CDR3 is 15 residues. The CDR3 DNA follows: TGTGCCAGCAGGTCTAGCGGGAGGGCCTGGGATACGCAGTATTTT. This gives the protein CASRSSGRAWDTQYF. The full variable domain, with the rest looked up from reference TRBV28 and TRBJ2-3, is DVKVTQSSRYLVKRTGEKVFLECVQDMDHENMFWYRQDPGLGLRLIYFSYDVKMKEKGDIPEGYSVSREKKERFSLILESASTNQTSMYLCASRSSGRAWDTQYFGPGTRLTVL.

This clonotype has just a few counts. This chain links TRBV7-3 with TRBJ2-2, with a tentative D call TRBD1 (6 bases). Germline lookup yields CDR1 SGHTA and CDR2 FQGTGA. The CDR3 is made up of 15 amino acids. The V end lost 5 bases, the J end lost 5 bases, and 15 bases lay between the germline ends. DNA for the CDR3: TGTGCCAGCAGCCCACAGGGTGGTCGGACCGGGGAGCTGTTTTTT. It encodes CASSPQGGRTGELFF.

This clonotype was seen repeatedly, ten times or more. J is TRBJ2-7 and V is TRBV25-1, with TRBD2 matching 11 bases. Germline values: CDR1 MGHDK, CDR2 SYGVNS. The CDR3 contains 16 residues. The V gene end was trimmed by 4 bases and the J gene end by 7 bases; junction bases not matched to a gene: 12. CDR3 DNA sequence: TGTGCCAGCAGTGCCCCGGGACTAGCGGCTTTGGGTGAGCAGTACTTC. Translated, it gives CASSAPGLAALGEQYF.

The table lists this clonotype with many counts. This rearrangement joins TRBV29-1 to TRBJ2-7, with D possibly being TRBD2 (6 bases). Deletions cut 7 bases from V and 2 bases from J, with 21 bases between. The V gene's germline CDR1 is SQVTM and CDR2 ANQGSEA. The CDR3 length is 15 residues. The DNA of the CDR3 is TGCAGCGCCCGGGTCGGAGGGGCCGGTGCCTACGAGCAGTACTTC. This codes for CSARVGGAGAYEQYF.

The sample holds many counts of this clonotype. CDR3 sequence: CSASNAGVSNYGYTF. The CDR3 nucleotides read TGCAGTGCTAGTAACGCAGGGGTATCAAACTATGGCTACACCTTC. The chain is built from TRBV20-1 and TRBJ1-2; D might be TRBD1 (6 bases). Per the germline V gene, CDR1 is DFQATT and CDR2 is SNEGSKA (reference sequence). Trimming shortened V by 3 bases and J by 2 bases, and 16 bases separated the two germline ends. The CDR3 runs to 15 residues.

Ten or more counts support this clonotype. The chain uses TRBV29-1 and TRBJ2-7; a weak D match, TRBD1 (5 bases). Per germline, CDR1 SQVTM and CDR2 ANQGSEA. V shed 4 bases and J shed 1 base, with 11 bases lying between them. The CDR3 runs 13 residues. CDR3 nucleotides: TGCAGCGTTGGGGGCCGCGGATCCTACGAGCAGTACTTC. Translating gives CSVGGRGSYEQYF.

This clonotype occurred many times. V gene TRBV7-9 combines with J gene TRBJ2-7; 8 positions agree with TRBD1. Trimming at V came to 10 bases and at J to 3 bases, leaving 14 bases not matched to a gene. There are 15 residues in the CDR3. CDR1 and CDR2 (germline): SEHNR, FQNEAQ (reference sequence). The CDR3 DNA follows: TGTGCCATCTCACTCATGACAGGGGCAGACTACGAGCAGTACTTC. Its translation is CAISLMTGADYEQYF.

This clonotype was counted ten times or more. The chain links TRBV7-2 to TRBJ2-1, with TRBD2 identical over 7 bases. The CDR3 loop spans 14 amino acids. Unmatched junction bases numbered 9, after V lost 4 bases and J lost 9 bases. CDR1 and CDR2 (germline): SGHTA, FQGNSA. Here the CDR3 reads CASSSRTSGGEQFF. In DNA, the CDR3 is TGTGCCAGCAGCTCCCGGACTAGTGGGGGTGAGCAGTTCTTC.

This clonotype occurred many times. CDR3 sequence (DNA): TGCGCCAGCAGCTCGTGGACAGGGGACTATGGCTACACCTTC. It codes for CASSSWTGDYGYTF. V gene TRBV5-1 combines with J gene TRBJ1-2; 9 bases are shared with TRBD1. CDR1 is SGHRS, CDR2 YFSETQ, per germline. With 3 bases clipped from V and 3 bases from J, the junction kept 3 bases outside the gene matches. The CDR3 has 14 residues.

Many counts were recorded for this clonotype. The V call is TRBV20-1, the J call TRBJ2-1, with no clear D. V dropped 3 bases and J dropped 1 base, with 10 bases sitting between them. Per the germline V gene, CDR1 is DFQATT and CDR2 is SNEGSKA (reference sequence). This CDR3 region has 14 residues. This chain's CDR3 is CSARPWRSYNEQFF. CDR3 sequence (DNA): TGCAGTGCTAGGCCCTGGAGATCCTACAATGAGCAGTTCTTC.

The rearrangement links TRBV5-4 to TRBJ2-3; either TRBD1 or TRBD2 may supply D (5 bases each). The CDR3 loop spans 14 amino acids. Trimming shortened V by 3 bases and J by 1 base, and 9 bases separated the two germline ends. Looked up from germline, CDR1 is SGHNT and CDR2 is YYREEE (reference sequence). The CDR3 reads CASSSRDRTDTQYF. In DNA, the CDR3 is TGTGCCAGCAGCTCCCGGGACCGCACAGATACGCAGTATTTT.

The chain joins TRBV12-3 or TRBV12-4 to TRBJ2-5, with D hard to call. This CDR3 is 13 amino acids long. Trimming took off 2 bases at V and 2 bases at J, with 6 bases between the two ends. CDR3: CASSLTPQETQYF. CDR3 sequence (DNA): TGTGCCAGCAGTTTAACCCCACAAGAGACCCAGTACTTC.

This clonotype was counted at least ten times. The J gene is TRBJ2-2, the V gene TRBV20-1, with 11 positions matching TRBD2. This CDR3 spans 14 amino acids. The V segment lost 3 bases and the J segment 6 bases; nucleotides outside the gene matches: 3. Germline V CDR1 and CDR2: DFQATT, SNEGSKA (reference sequence). The CDR3 DNA reads TGCAGTGCTAGTAGCGGGGGGGCCCCCGGGGAGCTGTTTTTT. It translates to CSASSGGAPGELFF.

This clonotype has more than one count but fewer than ten. J is TRBJ1-1 and V is TRBV7-3, with D unclear. With 5 bases removed from V and 4 bases from J, the gap between germline ends came to 11 bases. The CDR3 sequence is 13 residues long. CDR1 is SGHTA and CDR2 is FQGTGA in the germline V gene. This CDR3 is CASSQDVLTEAFF. The CDR3 DNA sequence: TGTGCCAGCAGCCAAGACGTCCTCACTGAAGCTTTCTTT.

This clonotype was observed a handful of times. This chain uses TRBV10-3 with TRBJ2-2, with D possibly TRBD2 on 5 matching bases. With 7 bases removed from V and 0 bases from J, the gap between germline ends came to 9 bases. Germline V gene lookup returns CDR1 ENHRY and CDR2 SYGVKD. This CDR3 comprises 14 residues. The CDR3 loop is CAITPSTNTGELFF. As DNA, the CDR3 is TGTGCCATCACTCCTAGCACGAACACCGGGGAGCTGTTTTTT.

This clonotype was counted ten times or more. The rearrangement links TRBV11-2 to TRBJ2-7; 7 nucleotides match TRBD1. After removal of 2 bases from V and 4 bases from J, the junction contained 5 bases not matched to a gene. CDR3 size: 14 residues. From germline, CDR1 is SGHAT and CDR2 FQNNGV. CDR3 region: CASSLSTGMYEQYF. The CDR3 DNA sequence: TGTGCCAGCAGCTTATCGACAGGGATGTACGAGCAGTACTTC.

The genes are TRBV18 and TRBJ2-5; no firm D call. The CDR3 consists of 16 residues. Germline loops: CDR1 KGHSH, CDR2 LQKENI. The V end lost 0 bases, the J end lost 2 bases, and 13 bases lay between the germline ends. The CDR3 DNA reads TGTGCCAGCTCACCACCGAAGACACAATTACAAGAGACCCAGTACTTC. Amino acid sequence: CASSPPKTQLQETQYF.

The table lists this clonotype with many counts. A read error may account for a junction end that differs from germline. The rearrangement joins TRBV7-2 to TRBJ2-4, with TRBD2 identical over 11 bases. The germline gives CDR1 SGHTA, CDR2 FQGNSA. This CDR3 region has 16 residues. The CDR3 loop is CASSPRSLAGEPLRFF. For the CDR3, the DNA is TGTGCCAGCAGCCCACGTTCACTAGCGGGGGAGCCCTTACGATTCTTC.

The V call is TRBV27, the J call TRBJ2-3, with 9 bases aligning to TRBD2. CDR3 length equals 18 residues. V shed 1 base, J shed 1 base, and the junction held 9 bases outside the gene matches. Germline values: CDR1 MNHEY, CDR2 SMNVEV (reference sequence). The CDR3 is CASSLWRGGAAGTDTQYF. The CDR3 DNA reads TGTGCCAGCAGTTTATGGCGCGGGGGGGCCGCAGGCACAGATACGCAGTATTTT.